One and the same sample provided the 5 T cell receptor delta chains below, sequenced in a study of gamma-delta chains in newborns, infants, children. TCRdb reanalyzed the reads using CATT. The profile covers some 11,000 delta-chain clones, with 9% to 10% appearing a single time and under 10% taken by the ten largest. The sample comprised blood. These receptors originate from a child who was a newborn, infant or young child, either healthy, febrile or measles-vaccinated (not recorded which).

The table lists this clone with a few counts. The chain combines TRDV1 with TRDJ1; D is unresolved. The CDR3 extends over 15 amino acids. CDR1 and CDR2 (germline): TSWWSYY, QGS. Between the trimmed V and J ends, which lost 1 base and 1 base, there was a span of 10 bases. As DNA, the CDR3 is TGTGCTCTTGGGGAACGGCTTTTGGGCACCGATAAACTCATCTTT. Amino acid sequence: CALGERLLGTDKLIF.

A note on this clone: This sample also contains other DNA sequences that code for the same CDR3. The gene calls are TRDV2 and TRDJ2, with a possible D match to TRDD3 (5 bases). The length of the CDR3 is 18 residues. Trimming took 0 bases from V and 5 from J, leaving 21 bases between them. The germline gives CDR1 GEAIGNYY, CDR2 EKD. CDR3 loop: CACDTVGVYGEGTAQLFF. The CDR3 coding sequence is TGTGCCTGTGACACCGTGGGAGTCTATGGGGAGGGAACAGCACAACTCTTCTTT.

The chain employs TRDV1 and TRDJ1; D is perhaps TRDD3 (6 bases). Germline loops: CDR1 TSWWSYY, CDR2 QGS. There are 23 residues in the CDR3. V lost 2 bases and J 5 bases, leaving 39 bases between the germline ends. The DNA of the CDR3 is TGTGCTCTTGGGGAAACGGGTGATACGTGGTGGATAAGAGGGGCGGGTCATGGAGATAAACTCATCTTT. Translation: CALGETGDTWWIRGAGHGDKLIF.

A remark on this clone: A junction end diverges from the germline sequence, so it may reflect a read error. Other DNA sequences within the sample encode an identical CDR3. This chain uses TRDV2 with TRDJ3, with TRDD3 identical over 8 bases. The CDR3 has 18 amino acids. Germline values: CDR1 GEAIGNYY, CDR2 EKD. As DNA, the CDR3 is TGTGCCTGTGACACCGTACTGGGGGTCTCCTGGGACACCCGACAGATGTTCTTC. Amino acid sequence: CACDTVLGVSWDTRQMFF.

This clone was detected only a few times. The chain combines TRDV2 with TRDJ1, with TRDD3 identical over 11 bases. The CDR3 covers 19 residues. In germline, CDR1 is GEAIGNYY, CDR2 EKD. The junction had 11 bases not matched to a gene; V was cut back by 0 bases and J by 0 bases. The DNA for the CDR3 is TGTGCCTGTGACACCGTAAGATCTGGGGGATACCCTGACACCGATAAACTCATCTTT. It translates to CACDTVRSGGYPDTDKLIF.